The rows below give T cell receptor beta chains drawn from one sample of a study of cytomegalovirus exposure and HLA in healthy donors. Sequencing used immunoSEQ multiplex PCR; TCRdb keeps in-frame clones, though not all of them. The repertoire holds approximately 150,000 clones, around 85% seen once, with about 2.1% in the top ten. Sequenced: PBMCs. The receptors derive from a man between 25 and 39 years old in good health and CMV-seropositive. CDR3s include the opening cysteine and the closing phenylalanine or tryptophan. D genes are given only for firm matches. Clone size is stated in some rows and not others, as once, few, many or a class when expanded.

clone_size j_call v_call d_call cdr3_aa cdr3_nt
. TRBJ1-2 TRBV7-3 TRBD1 CASSLTGGASDGYTF TGTGCCAGCAGCTTGACAGGGGGCGCGTCGGATGGCTACACCTTC
. TRBJ2-3 TRBV7-2 . CASSFLDTQYF TGTGCCAGCAGCTTTCTCGATACGCAGTATTTT
. TRBJ2-7 TRBV7-8 TRBD2 CASSYGTSFYEQYF TGTGCCAGCAGCTACGGGACTAGTTTCTACGAGCAGTACTTC
. TRBJ1-3 TRBV5-1 TRBD1 CASSGGQATGNTIYF TGCGCCAGCAGCGGAGGACAGGCAACTGGAAACACCATATATTTT
. TRBJ2-7 TRBV9 TRBD1 CASSAELRGLPYEQYF TGTGCCAGCAGCGCAGAGCTAAGGGGGCTACCCTACGAGCAGTACTTC
. TRBJ1-2 TRBV19 TRBD1 CASSPDRVGGYTF TGTGCCAGTAGTCCAGACAGGGTCGGAGGCTACACCTTC
. TRBJ1-2 TRBV7-2 TRBD1 CASSFGTAPNYGYTF TGTGCCAGCAGCTTCGGGACAGCCCCTAACTATGGCTACACCTTC
. TRBJ1-1 TRBV7-9 . CANSRGMNTEAFF TGTGCCAATAGCCGGGGAATGAACACTGAAGCTTTCTTT
. TRBJ2-2 TRBV6-5 . CASSIKGAGELFF TGTGCCAGCAGCATTAAAGGGGCCGGGGAGCTGTTTTTT
. TRBJ2-7 TRBV5-1 . CASSLGGSGSHEQYF TGCGCCAGCAGCTTGGGGGGTTCGGGGTCCCACGAGCAGTACTTC
. TRBJ1-2 TRBV27 TRBD1 CASSFVLGQGANYGYTF TGTGCCAGCAGTTTCGTCCTTGGACAGGGAGCTAACTATGGCTACACCTTC
. TRBJ2-1 TRBV4-2 . CASSQEPGLYYEQFF TGTGCCAGCAGCCAGGAACCCGGACTATATTATGAGCAGTTCTTC
. TRBJ2-3 TRBV7-2 . CASSPLRDTQYF TGTGCCAGCAGCCCACTTCGGGATACGCAGTATTTT
once TRBJ2-1 TRBV5-1 . CASSLEDSSYNEQFF TGCGCCAGCAGCTTGGAAGATAGCTCCTACAATGAGCAGTTCTTC
. TRBJ2-1 TRBV29-1 . CSVGAGSINEQFF TGCAGCGTTGGGGCAGGGTCCATCAATGAGCAGTTCTTC
. TRBJ1-5 TRBV18 . CASSPGPLSNQPQHF TGTGCCAGCTCACCGGGCCCGTTGAGCAATCAGCCCCAGCATTTT
. TRBJ2-5 TRBV7-9 . CASSLEGQQETQYF TGTGCCAGCAGCTTGGAGGGACAGCAAGAGACCCAGTACTTC
few TRBJ2-2 TRBV5-1 . CASSLAPGRVAGELFF TGCGCCAGCAGCTTGGCGCCTGGCAGGGTGGCCGGGGAGCTGTTTTTT
. TRBJ1-5 TRBV7-2 . CASSLQGPSGYSNQPQHF TGTGCCAGCAGCTTACAGGGGCCCTCCGGCTATAGCAATCAGCCCCAGCATTTT
. TRBJ1-1 TRBV10-1 TRBD1 CASRATGGTEAFF TGCGCCAGCAGAGCTACAGGGGGCACTGAAGCTTTCTTT
. TRBJ1-2 TRBV11-1 TRBD1 CASSLARTGLTYGYTF TGTGCCAGCAGCTTAGCTCGGACAGGACTCACCTATGGCTACACCTTC
. TRBJ2-3 TRBV7-9 . CASSQTRLRRTDTQYF TGTGCCAGCAGCCAAACGCGGCTACGTAGGACAGATACGCAGTATTTT
. TRBJ1-1 TRBV5-6 . CASRQGWTEAFF TGTGCCAGCAGACAGGGTTGGACTGAAGCTTTCTTT
once TRBJ1-2 TRBV18 TRBD1 CASSPLAAAGGRANYGYTF TGTGCCAGCTCACCACTCGCGGCTGCAGGGGGCAGAGCTAACTATGGCTACACCTTC
. TRBJ1-5 TRBV5-8 . CASTRDGNQPQHF TGTGCCAGCACGCGGGACGGGAATCAGCCCCAGCATTTT
. TRBJ2-3 TRBV25-1 . CASSEYEAPDTQYF TGTGCCAGCAGTGAATATGAAGCGCCAGATACGCAGTATTTT
. TRBJ2-7 TRBV11-2 . CASREPGTLLYEQYF TGTGCCAGCAGGGAGCCCGGGACACTCCTCTACGAGCAGTACTTC
few TRBJ1-1 TRBV9 . CASSVRTVNTEAFF TGTGCCAGCAGCGTACGGACAGTGAACACTGAAGCTTTCTTT
. TRBJ1-5 TRBV19 TRBD1 CASSHRGPNQPQHF TGTGCCAGTAGTCACAGGGGGCCCAATCAGCCCCAGCATTTT
. TRBJ1-3 TRBV7-8 TRBD1 CASSYLDRGHENTIYF TGTGCCAGCAGCTACTTGGACAGGGGGCATGAAAACACCATATATTTT
. TRBJ2-5 TRBV27 . CASSLNTGETQYF TGTGCCAGCAGTCTAAACACGGGGGAGACCCAGTACTTC
. TRBJ2-7 TRBV7-9 TRBD2 CASSYIGGDEQYF TGTGCCAGCAGCTATATTGGGGGGGACGAGCAGTACTTC
once TRBJ1-2 TRBV27 . CASSSIRQGSGGYTF TGTGCCAGCAGCTCTATTCGGCAGGGATCGGGTGGCTACACCTTC
. TRBJ2-7 TRBV5-6 . CASSLDRVPDEQYF TGTGCCAGCAGCTTGGACAGGGTCCCCGACGAGCAGTACTTC
. TRBJ1-5 TRBV7-8 . CASSSRVRTGGVGQPQHF TGTGCCAGCAGCTCGAGAGTACGTACGGGGGGCGTAGGTCAGCCCCAGCATTTT
. TRBJ2-3 TRBV4-3 . CASSQVKGTDTQYF TGCGCCAGCAGCCAAGTGAAGGGGACAGATACGCAGTATTTT
. TRBJ2-1 TRBV6-5 . CASSGSSYNEQFF TGTGCCAGCAGCGGTAGCTCCTACAATGAGCAGTTCTTC
. TRBJ2-7 TRBV7-8 TRBD2 CASSFSGGEDEQYF TGTGCCAGCAGCTTTAGCGGGGGGGAGGACGAGCAGTACTTC
few TRBJ2-7 TRBV5-1 TRBD1 CASSMTGGSTYEQYF TGCGCCAGCAGCATGACAGGGGGTTCAACCTACGAGCAGTACTTC
. TRBJ1-1 TRBV27 TRBD1 CASSSVQGAVNTEAFF TGTGCCAGCAGTTCAGTACAGGGGGCAGTGAACACTGAAGCTTTCTTT
. TRBJ1-1 TRBV29-1 . CSVGEMNTEAFF TGCAGCGTTGGGGAGATGAACACTGAAGCTTTCTTT